This T cell receptor beta chain appears in the sequencing data of a study of breast tumors, draining lymph nodes, adjacent tissues. Study findings and constraints: Luminal-like breast cancer showed significantly higher tumor–nontumor repertoire similarity than basal-like.

With respect to this clonotype: The antigen is not known.

TCRdb re-called the multiplex PCR reads through MiXCR, storing one row per CDR3 protein. The sample holds about 47,000 distinct CDR3 sequences, around 23% seen once. V lost 3 bases and J 3 bases, leaving 3 bases between the germline ends. CDR1 is MNHEY, CDR2 SMNVEV, per germline (reference sequence). The CDR3 totals 13 residues. The TCR comes from a female donor with breast cancer. Some clones in this sample may be carry-over from other donors' samples. The specimen was breast tumor tissue. The genes are TRBV27 and TRBJ2-6; no definite D call. The chain's CDR3 is CASSFGGANVLTF. The CDR3 region has the DNA TGTGCCAGCAGTTTTGGTGGGGCCAACGTCCTGACTTTC.